These 9 T cell receptor beta chains came from one sample sequenced in a study of identical twins. Each CDR3 protein is one row after TCRdb ran MiXCR on the 5' RACE reads. This table has some 630,000 distinct CDR3 sequences, 7% to 7.5% appearing once. These same records also appear under a second study, on yellow fever vaccine responses in identical twins.

The sequenced sample consisted of PBMCs. These receptors all come from a woman aged 18-30 years in good health.

This clonotype was recorded a few times. The V and J genes are TRBV6-5 and TRBJ2-7, with TRBD1 identical over 12 bases. Germline CDR1 MNHEY, CDR2 SVGAGI. V gave up 2 bases and J gave up 3 bases; unmatched junction bases: 11. CDR3 length equals 18 residues. The CDR3 nucleotides are TGTGCCAGCAGTTACGACGGGACAGGGGGCAGAAGTAGCTACGAGCAGTACTTC. Amino acids: CASSYDGTGGRSSYEQYF.

The chain carries TRBV12-3 or TRBV12-4 and TRBJ2-1; D is perhaps TRBD2 (5 bases). This CDR3 is built from 17 residues. Trimming left V 1 base short and J 4 bases short, with 17 bases between. CDR3 bases: TGTGCCAGCAGTTTAGACTCTAGACGGGGAAAATACAATGAGCAGTTCTTC. Protein product: CASSLDSRRGKYNEQFF.

This clonotype was recorded many times. The gene calls are TRBV19 and TRBJ2-1; tentatively, D is TRBD1 (6 bases). This CDR3 contains 15 residues. V was trimmed by 6 bases and J by 6 bases, leaving 18 bases between them. Germline assignment: CDR1 LNHDA and CDR2 SQIVND (reference sequence). The CDR3 region has the DNA TGTGCCAGTAGAGAATGGGGCTGGGGGCTCAATGAGCAGTTCTTC. It specifies CASREWGWGLNEQFF.

This clonotype was detected only a few times. The chain employs TRBV27 and TRBJ1-6; a weak D match, TRBD1 (5 bases). The length of the CDR3 is 15 residues. CDR1 is MNHEY, CDR2 SMNVEV, per germline (reference sequence). Trimming removed 4 bases from V and 8 bases from J, with 15 bases in between. The CDR3 region is CASSSLQVLYSPLHF. CDR3 nucleotide sequence: TGTGCCAGCAGTTCTCTACAGGTCCTCTATTCACCCCTCCACTTT.

The CDR3 protein is CSASPLAPRGAYEQYF. The CDR3 nucleotides are TGCAGTGCTAGCCCTCTGGCGCCGCGGGGAGCCTACGAGCAGTACTTC. This rearrangement joins TRBV20-1 to TRBJ2-7; D is possibly TRBD2 (6 bases). This CDR3 is built from 16 residues. Germline-derived CDR1 and CDR2 are DFQATT and SNEGSKA (reference sequence). V lost 3 bases, J lost 2 bases, and 20 bases lay in between.

As DNA, the CDR3 is TGCGCCAGCAGCTACCCAGGGTCTTACGAGCAGTACTTC. Translation: CASSYPGSYEQYF. The gene calls are TRBV5-1 and TRBJ2-7; D possibly corresponds to TRBD1 (5 bases). The CDR3 loop spans 13 amino acids. Germline V CDR1 and CDR2: SGHRS, YFSETQ. Trimming left V 3 bases short and J 4 bases short, with 11 bases between. The entire variable domain, with the rest obtained from reference TRBV5-1 and TRBJ2-7, is as follows: KAGVTQTPRYLIKTRGQQVTLSCSPISGHRSVSWYQQTPGQGLQFLFEYFSETQRNKGNFPGRFSGRQFSNSRSEMNVSTLELGDSALYLCASSYPGSYEQYFGPGTRLTVT.

This clonotype has a handful of counts. The J gene is TRBJ2-7, the V gene TRBV2; D is unclear. This CDR3 has 14 residues. Germline V gives CDR1 SNHLY, CDR2 FYNNEI. V lost 9 bases and J 3 bases, leaving 18 bases between the germline ends. The CDR3 DNA reads TGTGCCAGTAATACCGGACGCGAGAGCTACGAGCAGTACTTC. This encodes CASNTGRESYEQYF.

The chain joins TRBV14 to TRBJ2-2, with D hard to call. Germline V gene sequence: CDR1 SGHDN, CDR2 FVKESK. V lost 2 bases to trimming and J lost 5 bases, with 18 bases between them. The CDR3 consists of 17 residues. This CDR3 reads CASSQIGMGRRTGELFF. The CDR3 DNA reads TGTGCCAGCAGCCAAATTGGAATGGGAAGAAGGACCGGGGAGCTGTTTTTT.

The chain employs TRBV28 and TRBJ2-3, with 11 bases fitting TRBD2. Germline loops: CDR1 MDHEN, CDR2 SYDVKM. J lost 8 bases, V lost 3 bases, and 16 bases had no gene match. This CDR3 spans 18 amino acids. This CDR3 reads CASSFREPGLAEYRTQYF. The CDR3 DNA follows: TGTGCCAGCAGTTTCCGAGAACCGGGACTAGCGGAGTATCGTACGCAGTATTTT.